Listed below are T cell receptor beta chains from one sample, sequenced in a study of T cells after posttransplantation cyclophosphamide. Here immunoSEQ multiplex PCR was the method, and the copy in TCRdb shows in-frame clones only, minus some. In the table there are 45,000 to 60,000 clones, roughly 93% of which are singletons. Sequencing input: PBMCs. These receptors came from a woman in her 50s in good health and a related stem cell transplant donor. Each CDR3 is given with its conserved first and last residue. The order of the fields is CDR3 length, V gene, J gene, clone size, D gene, CDR3 protein, CDR3 DNA. D genes are given only for firm matches. Clone size is stated in some rows and not others, as once, few, many or a class when expanded.

15	TRBV7-6	TRBJ1-2	once	TRBD1	CASSFGTGYGYGYTF	TGTGCCAGCAGCTTTGGGACAGGGTATGGGTATGGCTACACCTTC
16	TRBV18	TRBJ1-2	-	-	CASSPPAITGVYGYTF	TGTGCCAGCTCACCACCGGCCATAACAGGCGTCTATGGCTACACCTTC
10	TRBV27	TRBJ1-1	-	-	CASRGDEAFF	TGTGCCAGCCGAGGAGATGAAGCTTTCTTT
13	TRBV29-1	TRBJ2-3	-	-	CSVWTDSTDTQYF	TGCAGCGTTTGGACAGATTCCACAGATACGCAGTATTTT
15	TRBV25-1	TRBJ2-1	-	TRBD2	CASSARGGISNEQFF	TGTGCCAGCAGCGCCCGGGGGGGAATAAGCAATGAGCAGTTCTTC
13	TRBV19	TRBJ2-3	-	TRBD2	CASRLLAGDTQYF	TGTGCCAGTAGGTTACTAGCGGGAGATACGCAGTATTTT
16	TRBV6-1	TRBJ2-5	once	TRBD2	CASSDKVAGGPETQYF	TGTGCCAGCAGTGACAAGGTAGCGGGGGGGCCCGAGACCCAGTACTTC
18	TRBV7-4	TRBJ2-3	-	TRBD2	CASSLPSGGAPLSDTQYF	TGTGCCAGCAGCTTACCTAGCGGGGGGGCCCCTCTCTCAGATACGCAGTATTTT
17	TRBV5-8	TRBJ2-2	-	-	CASSLGPSPLNTGELFF	TGTGCCAGCAGCTTGGGCCCTAGCCCCCTGAACACCGGGGAGCTGTTTTTT
17	TRBV7-2	TRBJ2-1	-	TRBD2	CASSPTSTSGSYNEQFF	TGTGCCAGCAGCCCGACCTCGACTAGCGGCTCCTACAATGAGCAGTTCTTC
18	TRBV7-9	TRBJ2-7	once	TRBD1	CASSQGQGKGKVGHEQYF	TGTGCCAGCAGCCAGGGACAGGGGAAAGGCAAGGTTGGTCACGAGCAGTACTTC
13	TRBV11-2	TRBJ2-7	-	-	CASSLGDGGEQYF	TGTGCCAGCAGCTTAGGTGACGGAGGGGAGCAGTACTTC
13	TRBV9	TRBJ2-7	-	TRBD2	CASTTGLSGIQYF	TGTGCCAGCACCACAGGACTCAGCGGGATCCAGTACTTC
17	TRBV5-1	TRBJ2-6	few	-	CASSLASSLAGANVLTF	TGCGCCAGCAGCTTGGCCTCCAGTCTGGCTGGGGCCAACGTCCTGACTTTC
17	TRBV5-1	TRBJ1-3	-	-	CASSLDHRADSGNTIYF	TGCGCCAGCAGCCTCGACCACAGGGCTGACTCTGGAAACACCATATATTTT
14	TRBV11-2	TRBJ2-7	once	TRBD2	CASTISGGHYEQYF	TGTGCCAGCACCATTAGCGGGGGGCACTACGAGCAGTACTTC
16	TRBV11-3	TRBJ2-7	-	TRBD2	CASSPSGTSGSYEQYF	TGTGCCAGCAGCCCGAGCGGGACTAGCGGCTCCTACGAGCAGTACTTC
14	TRBV7-2	TRBJ2-2	-	-	CASKQNGDTGELFF	TGTGCCAGCAAACAAAACGGGGATACCGGGGAGCTGTTTTTT
13	TRBV5-1	TRBJ1-2	-	-	CASTLQPGDGYTF	TGCGCCAGCACCTTACAACCGGGGGATGGCTACACCTTC
15	TRBV4-1	TRBJ1-5	-	-	CASRGTDSSNQPQHF	TGCGCCAGCAGGGGAACGGACAGCAGCAATCAGCCCCAGCATTTT
16	TRBV2	TRBJ1-5	once	-	CASSEALRQVGQPQHF	TGTGCCAGCAGTGAAGCGCTTCGGCAGGTGGGCCAGCCCCAGCATTTT
17	TRBV4-2	TRBJ1-3	once	-	CASSQSPGARSGNTIYF	TGTGCCAGCAGCCAATCTCCAGGGGCTCGCTCTGGAAACACCATATATTTT
12	TRBV7-9	TRBJ1-2	-	-	CASSALEVGYTF	TGTGCCAGCAGCGCATTGGAGGTTGGCTACACCTTC
14	TRBV10-2	TRBJ2-7	-	TRBD1	CAIQDRGIAGEQYF	TGCGCCATTCAAGACAGGGGGATTGCTGGGGAGCAGTACTTC
14	TRBV7-9	TRBJ1-6	-	-	CASSLSTDNSPLHF	TGTGCCAGCAGCTTATCGACAGATAATTCACCCCTCCACTTT
15	TRBV11-2	TRBJ1-5	-	-	CARGRGEHSNQPQHF	TGTGCCAGAGGGCGGGGGGAGCATAGCAATCAGCCCCAGCATTTT
15	TRBV28	TRBJ1-5	-	-	CASSPRGLSNQPQHF	TGTGCCAGCAGTCCGAGGGGGTTAAGCAATCAGCCCCAGCATTTT
13	TRBV25-1	TRBJ1-2	-	TRBD1	CASSDPGGYGYTF	TGTGCCAGCAGTGATCCAGGGGGATATGGCTACACCTTC
17	TRBV5-4	TRBJ1-4	-	-	CASSQEAGAGTNEKLFF	TGTGCCAGCAGCCAAGAAGCAGGGGCGGGAACTAATGAAAAACTGTTTTTT
14	TRBV2	TRBJ2-1	once	TRBD2	CASTEGLAYAEQFF	TGTGCCAGCACCGAGGGACTAGCGTATGCTGAGCAGTTCTTC
13	TRBV10-1	TRBJ1-1	-	-	CASRQYMNTEAFF	TGCGCCAGCAGGCAGTACATGAACACTGAAGCTTTCTTT
15	TRBV4-1	TRBJ1-4	-	-	CASSPLEGVGEKLFF	TGCGCCAGCAGCCCTTTGGAAGGGGTCGGAGAAAAACTGTTTTTT
17	TRBV7-9	TRBJ2-3	-	TRBD2	CASSPLTGLAGVDTQYF	TGTGCCAGCAGCCCACTCACCGGACTAGCGGGAGTGGATACGCAGTATTTT
21	TRBV5-1	TRBJ2-4	-	TRBD1	CASSYFPGQGSKNDSKNIQYF	TGCGCCAGCAGCTATTTTCCGGGACAGGGCTCCAAAAATGATTCCAAAAACATTCAGTACTTC
15	TRBV5-1	TRBJ2-3	-	TRBD2	CASSLQAGVSDTQYF	TGCGCCAGCAGCTTACAAGCGGGAGTCTCAGATACGCAGTATTTT
13	TRBV2	TRBJ2-7	-	-	CASERQFSYEQYF	TGTGCCAGCGAAAGACAGTTCTCCTACGAGCAGTACTTC
13	TRBV2	TRBJ2-3	-	-	CASGVESTDTQYF	TGTGCCAGCGGAGTGGAGAGCACAGATACGCAGTATTTT
15	TRBV28	TRBJ1-2	-	-	CASRSGGVGSGGYTF	TGTGCCAGCAGATCGGGGGGCGTCGGTTCAGGTGGCTACACCTTC
15	TRBV15	TRBJ1-2	-	TRBD1	CATSSIRDRNYGYTF	TGTGCCACCAGCAGCATCCGGGACAGAAACTATGGCTACACCTTC
13	TRBV30	TRBJ2-7	-	TRBD1	CALSGTGDYEQYF	TGTGCCTTGTCCGGGACAGGTGACTACGAGCAGTACTTC
15	TRBV5-4	TRBJ1-1	-	-	CASSTLLGGNTEAFF	TGTGCCAGCAGCACTCTCTTAGGGGGGAACACTGAAGCTTTCTTT
14	TRBV19	TRBJ2-2	-	-	CASSHSAGHGELFF	TGTGCCAGTAGCCACTCGGCGGGCCACGGGGAGCTGTTTTTT
13	TRBV6-6	TRBJ1-1	-	-	CASSALTNTEAFF	TGTGCCAGCAGTGCGCTTACGAACACTGAAGCTTTCTTT
13	TRBV2	TRBJ2-7	-	-	CANKAGDSYEQYF	TGTGCCAACAAGGCGGGCGACTCCTACGAGCAGTACTTC
16	TRBV18	TRBJ2-3	-	TRBD2	CASSPVPSGATDTQYF	TGTGCCAGCTCACCAGTCCCTAGCGGGGCTACAGATACGCAGTATTTT
13	TRBV27	TRBJ2-7	-	-	CASSWASSYEQYF	TGTGCCAGCAGTTGGGCGAGCAGCTACGAGCAGTACTTC
15	TRBV5-1	TRBJ2-1	-	TRBD2	CASSPFSGGVNEQFF	TGCGCCAGCAGCCCCTTTAGCGGGGGGGTGAATGAGCAGTTCTTC
16	TRBV27	TRBJ1-2	-	TRBD1	CASSSQTGVGVYGYTF	TGTGCCAGCAGTTCGCAGACAGGGGTTGGAGTCTATGGCTACACCTTC
17	TRBV19	TRBJ1-6	-	TRBD1	CASSTGTGSSYNSPLHF	TGTGCCAGTTCGACGGGGACAGGGAGCTCCTATAATTCACCCCTCCACTTT
14	TRBV9	TRBJ2-3	-	TRBD2	CASSVGRETDTQYF	TGTGCCAGCAGCGTAGGGCGGGAGACAGATACGCAGTATTTT